A single sample is the source of the 10 T cell receptor beta chains below, sequenced in a study of blood T cell repertoires in COVID-19. The repertoire was sequenced with immunoSEQ multiplex PCR; TCRdb's copy has only in-frame clones and lacks some. The sample has approximately 98,000 clones; 82% are singletons. The sample consisted of peripheral blood. Receptors were obtained from an older man with acute or convalescent COVID-19.

This clone appeared a single time. The chain recombines TRBV4-1 with TRBJ2-3; TRBD2 is a possible D gene (5 bases). The V gene's germline CDR1 is MGHRA and CDR2 YSYEKL. Trimming took 3 bases from V and 4 from J, leaving 11 bases between them. The CDR3 runs to 14 residues. The CDR3 here is CASSQDPRADTQYF. The DNA for the CDR3 is TGCGCCAGCAGCCAGGACCCGAGGGCAGATACGCAGTATTTT.

The V gene is TRBV27, the J gene TRBJ2-3; no clear D gene. Germline-derived CDR1 and CDR2 are MNHEY and SMNVEV (reference sequence). This CDR3 is built from 14 residues. V lost 0 bases, J lost 2 bases, and 6 bases lay in between. For the CDR3, the DNA is TGTGCCAGCAGTTTATCGAGGCTCACAGATACGCAGTATTTT. This gives the protein CASSLSRLTDTQYF.

The V call is TRBV18, the J call TRBJ1-3; a weak D match, TRBD1 (5 bases). The V end lost 6 bases, the J end lost 1 base, and 10 bases lay between the germline ends. CDR1 and CDR2 from the germline V gene are KGHSH and LQKENI. The CDR3 loop spans 14 amino acids. As DNA, the CDR3 is TGTGCCAGCTCTCCAACAGGATCTGGAAACACCATATATTTT. Encoded protein: CASSPTGSGNTIYF.

This clone was detected a few times. The chain combines TRBV5-4 with TRBJ2-7, with 9 bases identical to TRBD2. Germline loops: CDR1 SGHNT, CDR2 YYREEE (reference sequence). CDR3 length: 14 residues. V shed 4 bases and J 6 bases; nucleotides not matched to a gene: 8. Here the CDR3 reads CASSSPGLASEQYF. The CDR3 nucleotides read TGTGCCAGCAGCAGTCCGGGACTAGCAAGCGAGCAGTACTTC.

The V and J genes are TRBV25-1 and TRBJ2-7; 8 bases fit TRBD2. Germline lookup yields CDR1 MGHDK and CDR2 SYGVNS. The CDR3 runs to 14 residues. V lost 6 bases, J lost 2 bases, and 6 bases stayed unmatched. The CDR3: CASRKAGEAYEQYF. DNA of the CDR3: TGTGCCAGCAGGAAAGCGGGAGAGGCCTACGAGCAGTACTTC.

This clone was detected a few times. Mismatch with germline at one junction end may stem from a read error. V gene TRBV19 combines with J gene TRBJ1-4; D is unclear. CDR3 size: 15 residues. CDR1 is LNHDA and CDR2 is SQIVND in the germline V gene (reference sequence). Written as DNA, the CDR3 is TGTGCCAGTAGTCCACGACTGGGTACTACTGAAAAACTGTTTTTT. Amino acid sequence: CASSPRLGTTEKLFF.

The genes are TRBV7-2 and TRBJ2-1; the match to TRBD2 covers 10 bases. V trimming: 9 bases; J trimming: 4 bases; junction bases outside the gene matches: 6. The CDR3 length is 14 residues. Germline assignment: CDR1 SGHTA and CDR2 FQGNSA. The CDR3 region has the DNA TGTGCCAGTCGTAGCGGGAGGAATTACAATGAGCAGTTCTTC. As protein: CASRSGRNYNEQFF. Drawing the rest from reference TRBV7-2 and TRBJ2-1, the complete variable domain is GAGVSQSPSNKVTEKGKDVELRCDPISGHTALYWYRQSLGQGLEFLIYFQGNSAPDKSGLPSDRFSAERTGGSVSTLTIQRTQQEDSAVYLCASRSGRNYNEQFFGPGTRLTVL.

The CDR3 loop is CASSLGRTDEKLFF. CDR3 coding DNA: TGTGCCAGCAGCTTGGGACGGACAGACGAAAAACTGTTTTTT. The gene calls are TRBV5-5 and TRBJ1-4; tentatively, D is TRBD1 (6 bases). The germline V gene has CDR1 SGHKS and CDR2 YYEKEE (reference sequence). This CDR3 is 14 amino acids long. V lost 0 bases and J 8 bases, leaving 11 bases between the germline ends.

This chain connects TRBV5-1 to TRBJ2-7; weak D call: TRBD2 (6 bases). V lost 0 bases to trimming and J lost 7 bases, with 11 bases between them. CDR1 is SGHRS, CDR2 YFSETQ, per germline. The CDR3 is 13 residues long. The CDR3 loop reads CASSLAQSGEQYF. The CDR3 DNA follows: TGCGCCAGCAGCTTGGCACAGAGCGGGGAGCAGTACTTC.

This clone has only one observation. The rearrangement links TRBV27 to TRBJ2-5; D perhaps matches TRBD2 (6 bases). V dropped 3 bases and J dropped 5 bases, with 13 bases sitting between them. The CDR3 loop spans 14 amino acids. The germline V gene encodes CDR1 MNHEY and CDR2 SMNVEV (reference sequence). CDR3 loop: CASSFGGVGETQYF. For the CDR3, the DNA is TGTGCCAGCAGTTTCGGCGGGGTCGGGGAGACCCAGTACTTC.